This TCR beta chain was observed in a study of metastatic and nonmetastatic thyroid tumors. TCRdb reanalyzed the PCR reads with MiXCR. The sample shows 5,500 to 8,500 clones, about 32% of them seen only once. The CDR3 extends over 14 amino acids. CDR1 MNHNS and CDR2 SASEGT come from the germline V gene. V gave up 6 bases and J gave up 3 bases, with 14 bases separating them. No treatment had been given to any patient before thyroid surgery. What was sequenced was adjacent normal tissue. This clonotype originated in a female donor with papillary thyroid cancer or a benign thyroid nodule (not recorded which). Some clones in this sample may be carry-over from other donors' samples. The chain carries TRBV6-1 and TRBJ1-1; D is perhaps TRBD1 (5 bases). The CDR3 reads CASRMSGADTEAFF. In DNA form, the CDR3 reads TGTGCCAGCAGAATGAGCGGGGCTGACACTGAAGCTTTCTTT.